The 25 T cell receptor beta chains given below trace back to one sample, sequenced in a study of CD8+ T cells in alopecia areata. Following RNA extraction, reverse transcription yielded cDNA that acted as the sequencing template. Data came from immunoSEQ multiplex PCR; TCRdb stores just in-frame clones and leaves some out. This sample carries about 8,900 clones, 65% to 80% of them seen once, and the ten largest clones take roughly 15%. Peripheral blood and lesional scalp punch biopsies were taken from alopecia areata patients. The sample taken for sequencing was skin. The receptors originated from a human donor with alopecia areata.

This clone was counted a single time. V is TRBV11-3 and J is TRBJ1-3; D ambiguous. Trimming removed 4 bases from V and 6 bases from J, with 7 bases in between. From germline, CDR1 is SGHNT and CDR2 YENEEA. This CDR3 is built from 12 residues. This CDR3 reads CASSSWENTIYF. CDR3 nucleotide sequence: TGTGCCAGCAGCTCCTGGGAAAACACCATATATTTT.

Concerning this clone itself: Other DNA sequences from this sample encode an identical CDR3 as well. The V gene is TRBV11-2, the J gene TRBJ2-7, with no clear D. Germline lookup yields CDR1 SGHAT and CDR2 FQNNGV. This CDR3 region has 12 residues. V lost 3 bases and J lost 4, with 7 bases in between. CDR3 DNA: TGTGCCAGCAGCTTGGACGGTTACGAGCAGTACTTC. This codes for CASSLDGYEQYF.

This clone has only a few counts. The chain recombines TRBV13 with TRBJ2-5; TRBD1 aligns across 10 bases. Trimming took 5 bases from V and 7 from J; bases not matched to a gene: 16. The length of the CDR3 is 17 residues. CDR1 is PRHDT and CDR2 is FYEKMQ in the germline V gene (reference sequence). As DNA, the CDR3 is TGTGCCAGCAGCATCCTTCCGGGACAGGGGATAGAAGGGACCCAGTACTTC. The encoded protein is CASSILPGQGIEGTQYF.

V usage is TRBV7-6 and J usage is TRBJ2-1; the D is unclear. Trimming shortened V by 2 bases and J by 3 bases, and 2 bases separated the two germline ends. CDR1 and CDR2 from the germline V gene are SGHVS and FNYEAQ. The CDR3 is 12 residues long. The CDR3 sequence is CASSLSYNEQFF. For the CDR3, the DNA is TGTGCCAGCAGCTTAAGCTACAATGAGCAGTTCTTC.

CDR3 sequence: CASSYHAGYTDTQYF. The CDR3 DNA follows: TGTGCCAGCAGTTACCACGCGGGATACACAGATACGCAGTATTTT. V gene TRBV6-6 combines with J gene TRBJ2-3; D is perhaps TRBD2 (6 bases). The length of the CDR3 is 15 residues. Trimming pared 2 bases from V and 2 bases from J, leaving 11 bases between. Germline V lookup: CDR1 MNHNY, CDR2 SVGAGI (reference sequence).

The chain has TRBV2 and TRBJ2-3; D is unresolved. The germline V gene has CDR1 SNHLY and CDR2 FYNNEI. V was cut by 7 bases and J by 2 bases, with 10 bases left in between. The CDR3 loop spans 13 amino acids. The CDR3 sequence is CASIGPSTDTQYF. The CDR3 coding sequence is TGTGCCAGCATCGGACCTTCCACAGATACGCAGTATTTT. The full variable domain, its missing parts supplied by reference TRBV2 and TRBJ2-3, is EPEVTQTPSHQVTQMGQEVILRCVPISNHLYFYWYRQILGQKVEFLVSFYNNEISEKSEIFDDQFSVERPDGSNFTLKIRSTKLEDSAMYFCASIGPSTDTQYFGPGTRLTVL.

The chain uses TRBV21-1 and TRBJ2-3; TRBD2 is the table's D call and was not checked against the DNA. TRBV21-1 is flagged as a pseudogene. The CDR3 has 11 residues. The DNA for the CDR3 is TGTGCCAGCAGTGGGAGGGATACGCAGTATTTT. This codes for CASSGRDTQYF.

The rearrangement uses TRBV7-2 and TRBJ2-6; TRBD1 matches 8 bases. This CDR3 region has 16 residues. J was trimmed by 0 bases and V by 6 bases; bases with no gene match: 4. Germline-derived CDR1 and CDR2 are SGHTA and FQGNSA. CDR3 amino acids: CASREGQVSGANVLTF. The CDR3 bases are TGTGCCAGCAGAGAGGGACAGGTCTCTGGGGCCAACGTCCTGACTTTC.

J is TRBJ2-1 and V is TRBV10-2; possible D gene TRBD2, 5 bases. This CDR3 has 16 residues. With 7 bases removed from V and 6 bases from J, the gap between germline ends came to 22 bases. Germline V gives CDR1 WSHSY, CDR2 SAAADI. CDR3 sequence: CASIEAGISEGNEQFF. CDR3 DNA: TGCGCCAGCATCGAAGCCGGGATTTCCGAGGGCAATGAGCAGTTCTTC.

The J gene is TRBJ2-7, the V gene TRBV27; D remains ambiguous. This CDR3 spans 15 amino acids. Germline V CDR1 and CDR2: MNHEY, SMNVEV (reference sequence). The V end lost 5 bases, the J end lost 3 bases, and 17 bases lay between the germline ends. As DNA, the CDR3 is TGTGCCAGCAGTAGCCAAGTTGGGGTCGTCTACGAGCAGTACTTC. Its translation is CASSSQVGVVYEQYF.

The sample holds a few counts of this clone. The J gene is TRBJ2-3, the V gene TRBV9, with D unresolved. V shed 0 bases and J shed 8 bases, with 10 bases lying between them. Per the germline V gene, CDR1 is SGDLS and CDR2 is YYNGEE. The CDR3 has 13 residues. The CDR3 protein is CASSVDWKGTQYF. The CDR3 nucleotides read TGTGCCAGCAGCGTAGATTGGAAGGGTACGCAGTATTTT. Variable domain in full (rest from reference TRBV9 and TRBJ2-3): DSGVTQTPKHLITATGQRVTLRCSPRSGDLSVYWYQQSLDQGLQFLIQYYNGEERAKGNILERFSAQQFPDLHSELNLSSLELGDSALYFCASSVDWKGTQYFGPGTRLTVL.

This rearrangement joins TRBV27 to TRBJ1-1; 7 bases match TRBD1. Germline V gives CDR1 MNHEY, CDR2 SMNVEV (reference sequence). Losses at the gene ends were 5 bases for V and 0 bases for J; bases not matched to a gene: 3. The CDR3 is made up of 14 amino acids. The CDR3 spells CASSLTGVNTEAFF. CDR3 DNA sequence: TGTGCCAGCAGTCTAACAGGGGTGAACACTGAAGCTTTCTTT.

The chain carries TRBV19 and TRBJ1-4; D possibly corresponds to TRBD1 (5 bases). The V gene lost 4 bases and the J gene lost 12 bases, with 21 bases spanning the gap. CDR3 length: 15 residues. Germline loops: CDR1 LNHDA, CDR2 SQIVND (reference sequence). CDR3 amino acids: CASSSRAGPRGELFF. Written as DNA, the CDR3 is TGTGCCAGTAGTAGCAGGGCAGGGCCGCGTGGTGAACTGTTTTTT.

This clone was seen a few times. The chain employs TRBV7-2 and TRBJ2-4, with 7 bases lining up with TRBD1. Germline CDR1 and CDR2: SGHTA and FQGNSA. V gave up 5 bases and J gave up 0 bases; unmatched junction bases: 10. The CDR3 loop spans 17 amino acids. CDR3 in DNA: TGTGCCAGCAGCCCCCGACAGGGAATCTTAGCCAAAAACATTCAGTACTTC. The encoded protein is CASSPRQGILAKNIQYF.

This chain joins TRBV18 and TRBJ2-5, with 8 bases matching TRBD2. The V gene's germline CDR1 is KGHSH and CDR2 LQKENI. This CDR3 has 16 residues. V dropped 2 bases and J dropped 4; count of bases not matched to a gene: 9. The CDR3 DNA follows: TGTGCCAGCTCACCAGCCGGGGGGGGCTTTGGAGAGACCCAGTACTTC. It encodes CASSPAGGGFGETQYF. The whole variable domain, remainder taken from reference TRBV18 and TRBJ2-5, is NAGVMQNPRHLVRRRGQEARLRCSPMKGHSHVYWYRQLPEEGLKFMVYLQKENIIDESGMPKERFSAEFPKEGPSILRIQQVVRGDSAAYFCASSPAGGGFGETQYFGPGTRLLVL.

This clone was detected only a few times. The rearrangement uses TRBV7-8 and TRBJ2-2, with 7 nucleotides matching TRBD2. This CDR3 comprises 15 residues. The trim removed 5 bases at V and 1 base at J, leaving 4 bases unmatched. The germline V gene encodes CDR1 SGHVS and CDR2 FQNEAQ. DNA for the CDR3: TGTGCCAGCAGCCACGGGGGGAGGAACACCGGGGAGCTGTTTTTT. Amino acids: CASSHGGRNTGELFF.

The chain carries TRBV9 and TRBJ1-2; tentative D call: TRBD1 (6 bases). Germline CDR1 is SGDLS and CDR2 is YYNGEE. The CDR3 extends over 14 amino acids. V lost 2 bases and J 4 bases, leaving 12 bases between the germline ends. CDR3 nucleotides: TGTGCCAGCAGCGTGGACAGTTTGGGCTATGGCTACACCTTC. Translating gives CASSVDSLGYGYTF.

This clone was detected a few times. The rearrangement joins TRBV5-1 to TRBJ2-1; TRBD2 aligns across 13 bases. This CDR3 contains 17 residues. J lost 4 bases, V lost 4 bases, and 8 bases had no gene match. From germline, CDR1 is SGHRS and CDR2 YFSETQ. CDR3: CASSVGTSGALYNEQFF. The CDR3 region has the DNA TGCGCCAGCAGCGTCGGGACTAGCGGGGCGCTTTACAATGAGCAGTTCTTC.

This chain connects TRBV2 to TRBJ2-7, with 11 bases matching TRBD2. From germline, CDR1 is SNHLY and CDR2 FYNNEI. V shed 5 bases and J 6 bases; nucleotides not matched to a gene: 9. This CDR3 has 15 residues. The CDR3 nucleotides read TGTGCCAGCAGTCGAGGGGCTAGCGGGAGGAGCGAGCAGTACTTC. Translated, it gives CASSRGASGRSEQYF.

This clone occurred once. This chain joins TRBV11-1 and TRBJ2-1; the D is unclear. The CDR3 length is 14 residues. Germline-derived CDR1 and CDR2 are SGHAT and FQDESV (reference sequence). V was cut by 1 base and J by 6 bases, with 10 bases left in between. DNA for the CDR3: TGTGCCAGCAGCTTAGAATGGACCGGCAATGAGCAGTTCTTC. It specifies CASSLEWTGNEQFF.

The chain joins TRBV19 to TRBJ2-7; D may correspond to TRBD1 or TRBD2 (5 bases each). The V gene lost 10 bases and the J gene lost 2 bases, with 21 bases spanning the gap. In germline, CDR1 is LNHDA, CDR2 SQIVND (reference sequence). The CDR3 length is 15 residues. The CDR3 is CATSGTAHPPYEQYF. CDR3 nucleotide sequence: TGTGCCACCTCCGGGACGGCGCATCCCCCCTACGAGCAGTACTTC.

This clone appeared once. The gene calls are TRBV5-4 and TRBJ2-1; a weak D match, TRBD2 (6 bases). With 4 bases removed from V and 0 bases from J, the gap between germline ends came to 14 bases. The CDR3 totals 16 residues. Per germline, CDR1 SGHNT and CDR2 YYREEE (reference sequence). CDR3 nucleotides: TGTGCCAGCAGCCCTACAGGACTATACTCCTACAATGAGCAGTTCTTC. Its protein product is CASSPTGLYSYNEQFF.

V is TRBV7-3 and J is TRBJ1-2, with 7 bases that match TRBD1. The germline V gene has CDR1 SGHTA and CDR2 FQGTGA. Trimming took 6 bases from V and 4 from J; bases not matched to a gene: 8. This CDR3 region has 14 residues. This CDR3 reads CASSKGAGGYGYTF. DNA of the CDR3: TGTGCCAGCAGTAAAGGGGCAGGGGGCTATGGCTACACCTTC. The full variable domain, in which reference TRBV7-3 and TRBJ1-2 provide the parts outside the CDR3, is GAGVSQTPSNKVTEKGKYVELRCDPISGHTALYWYRQSLGQGPEFLIYFQGTGAADDSGLPNDRFFAVRPEGSVSTLKIQRTERGDSAVYLCASSKGAGGYGYTFGSGTRLTVV.

The V call is TRBV10-3, the J call TRBJ1-3; possible D gene TRBD1, 6 bases. Germline loops: CDR1 ENHRY, CDR2 SYGVKD. This CDR3 is built from 14 residues. Trimming left V 2 bases short and J 7 bases short, with 12 bases between. The CDR3 is CAISESRRGNTIYF. CDR3 DNA sequence: TGTGCCATCAGTGAGAGCCGGAGGGGGAACACCATATATTTT.

This clone appeared a single time. The chain joins TRBV29-1 to TRBJ1-1, with TRBD1 identical over 10 bases. The germline CDR1 and CDR2 sequences are SQVTM and ANQGSEA. This CDR3 is 15 amino acids long. J was trimmed by 6 bases and V by 2 bases; bases with no gene match: 9. The CDR3 bases are TGCAGCGTTGAATGGGGGGACAGGGGTGCCCCTGAAGCTTTCTTT. The encoded protein is CSVEWGDRGAPEAFF.